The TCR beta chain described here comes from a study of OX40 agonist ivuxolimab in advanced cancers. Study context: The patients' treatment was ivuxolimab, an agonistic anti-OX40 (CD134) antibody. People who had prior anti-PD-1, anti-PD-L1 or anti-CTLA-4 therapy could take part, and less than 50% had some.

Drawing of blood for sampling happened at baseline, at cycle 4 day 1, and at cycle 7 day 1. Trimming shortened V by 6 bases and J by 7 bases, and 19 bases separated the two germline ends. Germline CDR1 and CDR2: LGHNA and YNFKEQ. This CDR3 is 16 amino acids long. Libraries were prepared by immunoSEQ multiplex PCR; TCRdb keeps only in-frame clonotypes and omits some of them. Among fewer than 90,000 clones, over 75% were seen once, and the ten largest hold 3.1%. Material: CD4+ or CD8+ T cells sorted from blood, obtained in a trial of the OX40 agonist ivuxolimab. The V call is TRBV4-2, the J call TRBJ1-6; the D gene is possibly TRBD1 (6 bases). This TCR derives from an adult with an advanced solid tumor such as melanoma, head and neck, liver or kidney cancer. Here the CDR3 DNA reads TGTGCCAGCAGTCGTGAAACAGGGTCTCGGAATTCACCCCTCCACTTT. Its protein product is CASSRETGSRNSPLHF.